One sample yielded the 25 T cell receptor beta chains listed below, sequenced in a study of cytomegalovirus exposure and HLA in healthy donors. The PCR employed 60 Vbeta primers together with 13 Jbeta primers. TCRdb's table, derived via immunoSEQ multiplex PCR, lists solely in-frame clones and lacks some. The repertoire includes over 100,000 clones, around 74% of them detected once, and roughly 7% sits in the top ten. The sequenced material came from PBMCs. These receptor sequences come from a male donor in good health and CMV-seronegative.

This clone has just a few counts. This sequence joins TRBV7-9 and TRBJ2-7; no definite D call. The CDR3 spans 13 residues. Trimming took off 4 bases at V and 0 bases at J, with 7 bases between the two ends. CDR1 is SEHNR and CDR2 is FQNEAQ in the germline V gene (reference sequence). The CDR3 nucleotides read TGTGCCAGCAGCTCCAGTCACTCCTACGAGCAGTACTTC. Amino acids: CASSSSHSYEQYF.

This clone was observed a handful of times. The V gene is TRBV27, the J gene TRBJ2-1; 12 nucleotides agree with TRBD2. With V trimmed by 2 bases and J by 3 bases, 2 bases remained unmatched. The CDR3 runs to 16 residues. Per the germline V gene, CDR1 is MNHEY and CDR2 is SMNVEV (reference sequence). DNA of the CDR3: TGTGCCAGCAGTTTAGCTAGCGGGGGGGTCTACAATGAGCAGTTCTTC. Protein: CASSLASGGVYNEQFF.

The chain joins TRBV5-6 to TRBJ1-4; D gene unclear. The V gene lost 2 bases and the J gene lost 2 bases, with 13 bases spanning the gap. CDR3 length equals 16 residues. Germline assignment: CDR1 SGHDT and CDR2 YYEEEE. The CDR3 nucleotides read TGTGCCAGCAGCTTCGGCGTGACCGGGACTAATGAAAAACTGTTTTTT. This gives the protein CASSFGVTGTNEKLFF. The whole variable domain, filled in from reference TRBV5-6 and TRBJ1-4, reads DAGVTQSPTHLIKTRGQQVTLRCSPKSGHDTVSWYQQALGQGPQFIFQYYEEEERQRGNFPDRFSGHQFPNYSSELNVNALLLGDSALYLCASSFGVTGTNEKLFFGSGTQLSVL.

The table lists this clone with a count of one. This chain links TRBV9 with TRBJ2-7, with a weak D call TRBD2 (5 bases). The V end lost 4 bases, the J end lost 3 bases, and 11 bases lay between the germline ends. Per germline, CDR1 SGDLS and CDR2 YYNGEE. The CDR3 has 13 residues. In DNA, the CDR3 is TGTGCCAGCAGCCGTGCGGGTGACTACGAGCAGTACTTC. Its protein product is CASSRAGDYEQYF.

This rearrangement joins TRBV5-1 to TRBJ2-5; the D gene is possibly TRBD1 (6 bases). The CDR3 spans 14 residues. Germline CDR1 and CDR2: SGHRS and YFSETQ. Trimming took off 2 bases at V and 1 base at J, with 9 bases between the two ends. CDR3 DNA sequence: TGCGCCAGCAGCTTTGGGGGCCCCCAAGAGACCCAGTACTTC. It encodes CASSFGGPQETQYF.

This clone was picked up one time. V and J are TRBV5-1 and TRBJ1-5; possible D gene TRBD1, 5 bases. CDR1 is SGHRS and CDR2 is YFSETQ in the germline V gene. There are 16 residues in the CDR3. The ends were cut back, 4 bases at V and 0 bases at J, with 14 bases in the middle. CDR3 loop: CASSLGVGDSNQPQHF. In DNA, the CDR3 is TGCGCCAGCAGCCTTGGAGTAGGGGATAGCAATCAGCCCCAGCATTTT.

V is TRBV4-2 and J is TRBJ2-2; D may be TRBD1 (5 bases). The CDR3 contains 13 residues. Per the germline V gene, CDR1 is LGHNA and CDR2 is YNFKEQ. V shed 4 bases and J shed 6 bases, with 9 bases lying between them. The CDR3 DNA follows: TGTGCCAGCAGCCTGTCAGGGTCCGGGGAGCTGTTTTTT. It encodes CASSLSGSGELFF.

This clone has just one count. The genes are TRBV19 and TRBJ2-3; TRBD2 agrees at 7 bases. The germline gives CDR1 LNHDA, CDR2 SQIVND (reference sequence). Trimming removed 8 bases from V and 3 bases from J; junction bases left unmatched: 14. CDR3 length: 16 residues. The CDR3 DNA is TGTGCCAGTCGTGTGCGCGGAGGGGAGGGGACAGATACGCAGTATTTT. Its translation is CASRVRGGEGTDTQYF.

This clone was seen a single time. V usage is TRBV6-5 and J usage is TRBJ1-2; tentatively, D is TRBD1 (6 bases). V lost 6 bases to trimming and J lost 8 bases, with 13 bases between them. Per germline, CDR1 MNHEY and CDR2 SVGAGI. This CDR3 is 12 amino acids long. The CDR3 nucleotides read TGTGCCAGCAGGGTTATCGGACAGGGCTACACCTTC. It specifies CASRVIGQGYTF.

The chain has TRBV19 and TRBJ2-3; 7 bases line up with TRBD2. With V trimmed by 2 bases and J by 2 bases, 7 bases remained unmatched. Looked up from germline, CDR1 is LNHDA and CDR2 is SQIVND (reference sequence). This CDR3 is built from 16 residues. CDR3 region: CASSIPGGSTTDTQYF. The CDR3 nucleotides read TGTGCCAGTAGTATACCGGGCGGGAGTACCACAGATACGCAGTATTTT. Full variable domain (missing parts from reference TRBV19 and TRBJ2-3): DGGITQSPKYLFRKEGQNVTLSCEQNLNHDAMYWYRQDPGQGLRLIYYSQIVNDFQKGDIAEGYSVSREKKESFPLTVTSAQKNPTAFYLCASSIPGGSTTDTQYFGPGTRLTVL.

The chain is built from TRBV5-4 and TRBJ1-4; 10 positions match TRBD1. Germline CDR1 reads SGHNT; CDR2 reads YYREEE (reference sequence). The CDR3 covers 14 residues. The V segment lost 4 bases and the J segment 4 bases; nucleotides outside the gene matches: 1. The CDR3 spells CASSRTGGNEKLFF. CDR3 nucleotide sequence: TGTGCCAGCAGCCGGACAGGGGGTAATGAAAAACTGTTTTTT.

V is TRBV7-2 and J is TRBJ1-4; the D gene is possibly TRBD1 (5 bases). Trimming pared 5 bases from V and 4 bases from J, leaving 11 bases between. The CDR3 is 14 residues long. Germline V gene sequence: CDR1 SGHTA, CDR2 FQGNSA. The CDR3 protein is CASSTDSVNEKLFF. The DNA of the CDR3 is TGTGCCAGCAGCACAGACAGCGTTAATGAAAAACTGTTTTTT. Together with reference TRBV7-2 and TRBJ1-4, the CDR3 gives the full variable domain: GAGVSQSPSNKVTEKGKDVELRCDPISGHTALYWYRQSLGQGLEFLIYFQGNSAPDKSGLPSDRFSAERTGGSVSTLTIQRTQQEDSAVYLCASSTDSVNEKLFFGSGTQLSVL.

This chain connects TRBV29-1 to TRBJ2-3; D perhaps matches TRBD2 (6 bases). V lost 2 bases to trimming and J lost 7 bases, with 19 bases between them. Germline V gene data show CDR1 as SQVTM and CDR2 as ANQGSEA. The CDR3 length is 15 residues. For the CDR3, the DNA is TGCAGCGTTGAAAAGGCGGAGGGTATAATAAATACGCAGTATTTT. As protein: CSVEKAEGIINTQYF.

This rearrangement joins TRBV19 to TRBJ2-1; 14 positions agree with TRBD2. CDR3 length: 14 residues. The V gene end was trimmed by 4 bases and the J gene end by 8 bases; junction bases not matched to a gene: 1. Germline V gene data show CDR1 as LNHDA and CDR2 as SQIVND (reference sequence). The CDR3 DNA reads TGTGCCAGTAGTAGGACTAGCGGGGGGCATGAGCAGTTCTTC. Amino acids: CASSRTSGGHEQFF.

This chain joins TRBV19 and TRBJ1-1; D is possibly TRBD1 (5 bases). The CDR3 covers 12 residues. Between the trimmed V and J ends, which lost 4 bases and 7 bases, there was a span of 10 bases. CDR1 and CDR2 (germline): LNHDA, SQIVND (reference sequence). The CDR3 DNA follows: TGTGCCAGTAGTACCGACAGTAGTGAAGCTTTCTTT. Amino acids: CASSTDSSEAFF.

A single count supports this clone. The chain couples TRBV9 to TRBJ1-6; no clear D. Trimming cost V 7 bases and J 6 bases, with 8 bases left between them. Germline V gene lookup returns CDR1 SGDLS and CDR2 YYNGEE. This CDR3 is built from 12 residues. This chain's CDR3 is CASANFNSPLHF. CDR3 bases: TGTGCCAGCGCCAACTTTAATTCACCCCTCCACTTT.

On this clone itself: Germline is not matched at one junction end, which may reflect a read error. The chain has TRBV9 and TRBJ2-5; D remains ambiguous. The CDR3 is 14 amino acids. Germline V gene data show CDR1 as SGDLS and CDR2 as YYNGEE. CDR3 in DNA: TGTGCCAGCAGCGTAGCAGGATACCAAGGGACCCAGTACTTC. This codes for CASSVAGYQGTQYF.

V and J are TRBV18 and TRBJ2-7; TRBD1 matches at 9 bases. CDR1 is KGHSH and CDR2 is LQKENI in the germline V gene. The CDR3 sequence is 16 residues long. V lost 2 bases, J lost 3 bases, and 8 bases stayed unmatched. CDR3 in amino acids: CASSPSSGTGFYEQYF. The DNA for the CDR3 is TGTGCCAGCTCACCATCTTCCGGGACAGGGTTCTACGAGCAGTACTTC.

The chain links TRBV28 to TRBJ2-1; D may be TRBD2 (7 bases). There are 15 residues in the CDR3. Germline values: CDR1 MDHEN, CDR2 SYDVKM. V dropped 7 bases and J dropped 4 bases, with 17 bases sitting between them. The CDR3 DNA reads as TGTGCCAGCACCCGAGGGGGGGGCCTTTACAATGAGCAGTTCTTC. Translated: CASTRGGGLYNEQFF.

This clone has only a few counts. The chain uses TRBV30 and TRBJ1-5; the D gene is possibly TRBD1 (5 bases). This CDR3 contains 13 residues. V shed 0 bases and J shed 4 bases, with 7 bases lying between them. Germline-derived CDR1 and CDR2 are GTSNPN and SVGIG (reference sequence). The CDR3 nucleotides read TGTGCCTGGAGTGTGGGGACTAATCAGCCCCAGCATTTT. This encodes CAWSVGTNQPQHF.

This clone was picked up a small number of times. The sample has other DNA sequences that encode this CDR3 too. The CDR3 sequence is CASKLAAAYEQYF. DNA of the CDR3: TGTGCCAGCAAGTTAGCGGCGGCCTACGAGCAGTACTTC. V and J are TRBV28 and TRBJ2-7; D may be TRBD2 (6 bases). Germline CDR1 is MDHEN and CDR2 is SYDVKM. The CDR3 consists of 13 residues. V lost 7 bases to trimming and J lost 2 bases, with 12 bases between them.

The rearrangement uses TRBV6-6 and TRBJ2-7; the match to TRBD1 covers 8 bases. Germline V gene lookup returns CDR1 MNHNY and CDR2 SVGAGI (reference sequence). The CDR3 covers 16 residues. V shed 2 bases, J shed 2 bases, and the junction held 8 bases outside the gene matches. Here the CDR3 reads CASSYGAGGSTYEQYF. CDR3 DNA sequence: TGTGCCAGCAGTTACGGGGCAGGGGGCTCTACCTACGAGCAGTACTTC.

This clone has a single count. This chain uses TRBV20-1 with TRBJ2-5; D remains ambiguous. V shed 2 bases and J shed 2 bases, with 3 bases lying between them. CDR3 length equals 11 residues. Germline V gene data show CDR1 as DFQATT and CDR2 as SNEGSKA (reference sequence). CDR3 amino acids: CSARQQETQYF. The CDR3 DNA reads as TGCAGTGCTAGACAGCAAGAGACCCAGTACTTC.

The CDR3 DNA sequence: TGTGCCAGCTCCTTCGACAGCTATGGCTACACCTTC. Its translation: CASSFDSYGYTF. The genes are TRBV25-1 and TRBJ1-2; tentatively, D is TRBD1 (5 bases). The V gene's germline CDR1 is MGHDK and CDR2 SYGVNS. V was pared by 8 bases and J by 4 bases, with 11 bases between. The CDR3 consists of 12 residues.

The rearrangement joins TRBV12-2 to TRBJ1-5; the DNA was not used to check the table's D call, TRBD1. TRBV12-2 has pseudogene status. The length of the CDR3 is 16 residues. The CDR3 DNA sequence: TGTGCAAGTCGCAAATCGGGACAGGGGGTTCACCAGCCCCAGCATTTT. It yields the protein CASRKSGQGVHQPQHF.